This note documents a single T cell receptor beta chain sequence. Its antigen remains unknown. The V gene end was trimmed by 0 bases and the J gene end by 0 bases; junction bases not matched to a gene: 3. CDR1 is SEHNR, CDR2 FQNEAQ, per germline (reference sequence). CDR3 length equals 16 residues. This specimen belongs to a study of shared clonotypes between healthy human individuals. Donors were healthy HIV-negative adults without recently reported acute infections or vaccinations. Investigators divided CD4+ cells into CD45RA+ naive and CD45RA-negative memory subsets. Clones were read by immunoSEQ multiplex PCR, and TCRdb kept only the in-frame ones, dropping some. Among fewer than 3 million clones listed, around 93% were seen once. Findings of the study overall: Memory subsets generally showed smaller estimated richness than naive subsets did. Read depth was anticipated to influence clonotype sharing among donors.

The receptor was isolated from a man younger than 35 in good health. Some clones in this sample may be carry-over from other donors' samples. Sequences were obtained from naive CD4+ T cells from PBMCs. Specified subset: CD45RA+ positively selected. The rearrangement uses TRBV7-9 and TRBJ1-2; 8 bases align to TRBD1. In nucleotides, the CDR3 is TGTGCCAGCAGCTTAGCGGGACAGGAAGCTAACTATGGCTACACCTTC. This encodes CASSLAGQEANYGYTF. Based on the CDR3 plus reference TRBV7-9 and TRBJ1-2, the full variable domain is DTGVSQNPRHKITKRGQNVTFRCDPISEHNRLYWYRQTLGQGPEFLTYFQNEAQLEKSRLLSDRFSAERPKGSFSTLEIQRTEQGDSAMYLCASSLAGQEANYGYTFGSGTRLTVV.